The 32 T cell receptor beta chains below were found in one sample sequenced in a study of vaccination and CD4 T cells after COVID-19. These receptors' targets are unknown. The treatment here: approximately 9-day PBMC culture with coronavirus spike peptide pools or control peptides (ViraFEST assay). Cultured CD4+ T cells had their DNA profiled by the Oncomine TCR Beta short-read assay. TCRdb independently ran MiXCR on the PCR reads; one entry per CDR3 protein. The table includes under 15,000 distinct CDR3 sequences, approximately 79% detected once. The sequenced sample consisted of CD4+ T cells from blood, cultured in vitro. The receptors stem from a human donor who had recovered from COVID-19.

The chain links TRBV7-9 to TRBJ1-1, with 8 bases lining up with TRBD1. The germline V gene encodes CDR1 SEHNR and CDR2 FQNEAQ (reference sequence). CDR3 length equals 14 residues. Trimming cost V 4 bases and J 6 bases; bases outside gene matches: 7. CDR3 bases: TGTGCCAGCAGCTCGTTGGACAGGGCAGCTGAAGCTTTCTTT. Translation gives CASSSLDRAAEAFF.

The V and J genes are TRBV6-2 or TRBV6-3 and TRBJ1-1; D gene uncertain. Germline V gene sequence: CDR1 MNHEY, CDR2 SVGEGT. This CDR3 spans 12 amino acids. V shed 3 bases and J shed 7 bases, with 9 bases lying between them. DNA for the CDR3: TGTGCCAGCAGTTATAATTTCGGTGAAGCTTTCTTT. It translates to CASSYNFGEAFF.

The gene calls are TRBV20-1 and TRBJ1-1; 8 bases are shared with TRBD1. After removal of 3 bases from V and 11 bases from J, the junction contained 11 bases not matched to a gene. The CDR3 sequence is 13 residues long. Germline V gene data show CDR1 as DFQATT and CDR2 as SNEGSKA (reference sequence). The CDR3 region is CSARSGTGAMAFF. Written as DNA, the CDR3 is TGCAGTGCTAGGTCCGGGACAGGCGCGATGGCTTTCTTT.

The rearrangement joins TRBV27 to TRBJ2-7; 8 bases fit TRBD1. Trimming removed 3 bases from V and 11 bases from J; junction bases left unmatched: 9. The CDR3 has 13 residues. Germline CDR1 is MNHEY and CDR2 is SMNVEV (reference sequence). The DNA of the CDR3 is TGTGCCAGCAGTTTCGTCGGACAGGGTGAGGAGTACTTC. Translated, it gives CASSFVGQGEEYF.

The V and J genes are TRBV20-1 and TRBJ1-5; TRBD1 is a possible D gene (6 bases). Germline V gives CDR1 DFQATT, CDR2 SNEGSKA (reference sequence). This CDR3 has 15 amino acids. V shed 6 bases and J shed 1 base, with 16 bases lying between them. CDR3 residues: CSAPPGTNSNQPQHF. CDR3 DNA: TGCAGTGCACCCCCCGGGACAAACAGCAATCAGCCCCAGCATTTT.

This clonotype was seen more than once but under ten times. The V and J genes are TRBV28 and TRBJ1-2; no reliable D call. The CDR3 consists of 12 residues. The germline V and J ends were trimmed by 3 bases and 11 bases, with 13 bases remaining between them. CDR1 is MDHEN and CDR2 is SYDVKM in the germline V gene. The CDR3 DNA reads TGTGCCAGCAGTTTGCCGGCCTCACCATACACCTTC. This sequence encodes CASSLPASPYTF.

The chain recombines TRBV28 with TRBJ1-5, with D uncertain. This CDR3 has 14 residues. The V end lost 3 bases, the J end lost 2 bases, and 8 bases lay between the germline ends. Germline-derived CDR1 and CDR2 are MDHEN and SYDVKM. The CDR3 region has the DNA TGTGCCAGCAGTTTGTCAACACGCAATCAGCCCCAGCATTTT. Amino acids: CASSLSTRNQPQHF.

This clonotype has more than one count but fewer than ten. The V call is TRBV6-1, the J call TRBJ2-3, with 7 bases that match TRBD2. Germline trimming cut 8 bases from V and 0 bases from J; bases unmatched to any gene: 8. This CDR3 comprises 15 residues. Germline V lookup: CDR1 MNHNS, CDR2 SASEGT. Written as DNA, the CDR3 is TGTGCCAGCTCAACTAGCGTCATGAGCACAGATACGCAGTATTTT. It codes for CASSTSVMSTDTQYF.

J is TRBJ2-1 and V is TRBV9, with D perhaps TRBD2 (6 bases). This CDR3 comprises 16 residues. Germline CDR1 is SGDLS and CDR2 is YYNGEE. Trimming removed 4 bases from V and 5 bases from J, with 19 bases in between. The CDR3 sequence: CASSSRGSGRHNEQFF. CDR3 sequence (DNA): TGTGCCAGCAGCTCCCGGGGAAGCGGGCGACACAATGAGCAGTTCTTC.

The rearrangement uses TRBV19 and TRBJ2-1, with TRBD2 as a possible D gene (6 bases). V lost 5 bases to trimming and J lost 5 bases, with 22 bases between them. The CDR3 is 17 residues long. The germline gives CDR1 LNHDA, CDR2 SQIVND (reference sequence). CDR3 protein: CASSPPLGRRDNNEQFF. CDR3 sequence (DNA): TGTGCCAGTAGTCCTCCCCTCGGTAGGCGGGATAACAATGAGCAGTTCTTC.

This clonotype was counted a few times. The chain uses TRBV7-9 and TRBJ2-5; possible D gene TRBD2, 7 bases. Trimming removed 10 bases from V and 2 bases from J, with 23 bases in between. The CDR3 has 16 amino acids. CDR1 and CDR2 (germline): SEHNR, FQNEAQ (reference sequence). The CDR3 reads CAIGGGGSVKQETQYF. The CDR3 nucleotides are TGTGCCATAGGGGGGGGAGGTTCTGTCAAGCAAGAGACCCAGTACTTC.

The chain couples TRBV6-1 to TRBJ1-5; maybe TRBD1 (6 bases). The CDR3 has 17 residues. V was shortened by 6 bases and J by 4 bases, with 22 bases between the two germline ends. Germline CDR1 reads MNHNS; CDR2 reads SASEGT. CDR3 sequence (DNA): TGTGCCAGCAGCGCCCCGAAGGGGCAGGGGCGGAATCAGCCCCAGCATTTT. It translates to CASSAPKGQGRNQPQHF.

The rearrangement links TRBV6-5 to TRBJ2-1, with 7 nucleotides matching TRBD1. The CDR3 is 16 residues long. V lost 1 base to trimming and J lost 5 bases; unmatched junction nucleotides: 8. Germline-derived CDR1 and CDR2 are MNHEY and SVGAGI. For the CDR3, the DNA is TGTGCCAGCAGTTACTACAGGGGCTTCCGGGACAATGAGCAGTTCTTC. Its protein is CASSYYRGFRDNEQFF.

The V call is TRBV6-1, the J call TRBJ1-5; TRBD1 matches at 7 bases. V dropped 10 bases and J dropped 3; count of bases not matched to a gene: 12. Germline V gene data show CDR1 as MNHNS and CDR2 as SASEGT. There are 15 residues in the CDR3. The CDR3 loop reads CATHRGGVNNQPQHF. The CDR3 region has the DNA TGTGCCACTCATAGAGGGGGCGTAAACAATCAGCCCCAGCATTTT.

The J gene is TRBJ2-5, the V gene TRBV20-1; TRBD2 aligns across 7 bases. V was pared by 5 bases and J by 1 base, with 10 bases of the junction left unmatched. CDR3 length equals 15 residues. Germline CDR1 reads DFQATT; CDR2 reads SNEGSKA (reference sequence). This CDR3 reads CSAAAPSGPQETQYF. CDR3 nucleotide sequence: TGCAGTGCTGCGGCCCCTAGCGGACCCCAAGAGACCCAGTACTTC.

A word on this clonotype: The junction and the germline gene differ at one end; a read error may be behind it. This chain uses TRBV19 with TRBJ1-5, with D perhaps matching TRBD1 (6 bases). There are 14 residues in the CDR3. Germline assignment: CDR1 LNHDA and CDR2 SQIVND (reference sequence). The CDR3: CASSDRTGNQPQHF. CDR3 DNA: TGTGCCAGTAGTGACAGGACGGGCAATCAACCCCAGCATTTT.

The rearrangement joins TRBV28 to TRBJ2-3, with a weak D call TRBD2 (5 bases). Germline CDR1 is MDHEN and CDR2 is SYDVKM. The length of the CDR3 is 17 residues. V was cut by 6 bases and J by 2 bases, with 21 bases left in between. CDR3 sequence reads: CASRGAHTGGYTDTQYF. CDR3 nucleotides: TGTGCCAGCAGGGGAGCGCACACTGGCGGGTACACAGATACGCAGTATTTT. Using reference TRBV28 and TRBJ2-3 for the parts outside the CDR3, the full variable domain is DVKVTQSSRYLVKRTGEKVFLECVQDMDHENMFWYRQDPGLGLRLIYFSYDVKMKEKGDIPEGYSVSREKKERFSLILESASTNQTSMYLCASRGAHTGGYTDTQYFGPGTRLTVL.

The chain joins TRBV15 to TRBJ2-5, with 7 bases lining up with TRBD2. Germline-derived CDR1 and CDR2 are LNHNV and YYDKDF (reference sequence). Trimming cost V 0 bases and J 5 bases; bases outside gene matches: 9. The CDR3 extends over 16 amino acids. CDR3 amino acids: CATSRDRGGGSETQYF. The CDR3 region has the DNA TGTGCCACCAGCAGAGATCGTGGGGGGGGGTCGGAGACCCAGTACTTC. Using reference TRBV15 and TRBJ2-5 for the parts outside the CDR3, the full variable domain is DAMVIQNPRYQVTQFGKPVTLSCSQTLNHNVMYWYQQKSSQAPKLLFHYYDKDFNNEADTPDNFQSRRPNTSFCFLDIRSPGLGDTAMYLCATSRDRGGGSETQYFGPGTRLLVL.

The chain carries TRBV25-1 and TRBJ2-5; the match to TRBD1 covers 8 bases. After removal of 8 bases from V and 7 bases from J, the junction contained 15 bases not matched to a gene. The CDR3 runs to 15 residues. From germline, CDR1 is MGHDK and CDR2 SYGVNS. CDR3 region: CASAWAGTGEGTQYF. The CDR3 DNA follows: TGTGCCAGCGCCTGGGCCGGGACAGGTGAGGGGACCCAGTACTTC.

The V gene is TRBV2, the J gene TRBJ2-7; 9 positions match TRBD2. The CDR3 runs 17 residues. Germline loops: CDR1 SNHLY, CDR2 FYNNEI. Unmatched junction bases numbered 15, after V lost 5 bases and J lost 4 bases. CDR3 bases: TGTGCCAGCAGTACCACCGGGGTAGCGGGAGTGTGGTACGAGCAGTACTTC. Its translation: CASSTTGVAGVWYEQYF.

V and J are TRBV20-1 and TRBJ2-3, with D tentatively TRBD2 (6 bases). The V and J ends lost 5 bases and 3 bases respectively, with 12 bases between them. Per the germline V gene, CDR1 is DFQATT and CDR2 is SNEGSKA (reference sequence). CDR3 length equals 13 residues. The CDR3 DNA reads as TGCAGTGCTCGGGAGCCCATTACAGATACGCAGTATTTT. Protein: CSAREPITDTQYF.

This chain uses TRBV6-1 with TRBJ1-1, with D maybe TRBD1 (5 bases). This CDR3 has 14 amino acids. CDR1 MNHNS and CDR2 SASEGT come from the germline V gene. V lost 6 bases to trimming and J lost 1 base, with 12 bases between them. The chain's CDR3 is CASRTGRPNTEAFF. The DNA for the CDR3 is TGTGCCAGCAGGACGGGACGTCCGAACACTGAAGCTTTCTTT.

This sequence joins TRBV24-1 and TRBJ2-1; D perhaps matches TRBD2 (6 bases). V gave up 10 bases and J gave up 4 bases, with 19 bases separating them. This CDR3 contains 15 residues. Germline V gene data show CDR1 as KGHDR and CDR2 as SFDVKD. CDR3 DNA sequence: TGTGCCACTACAAACAGGAGGGCCCTGTACAATGAGCAGTTCTTC. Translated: CATTNRRALYNEQFF.

The CDR3 protein is CASSSGPNIQYF. The CDR3 DNA sequence: TGTGCCAGCAGCTCCGGACCCAACATTCAGTACTTC. The gene calls are TRBV11-2 and TRBJ2-4, with D uncertain. The germline V and J ends were trimmed by 4 bases and 7 bases, with 8 bases remaining between them. Germline V gene lookup returns CDR1 SGHAT and CDR2 FQNNGV. This CDR3 has 12 residues. Variable domain in full (rest from reference TRBV11-2 and TRBJ2-4): EAGVAQSPRYKIIEKRQSVAFWCNPISGHATLYWYQQILGQGPKLLIQFQNNGVVDDSQLPKDRFSAERLKGVDSTLKIQPAKLEDSAVYLCASSSGPNIQYFGAGTRLSVL.

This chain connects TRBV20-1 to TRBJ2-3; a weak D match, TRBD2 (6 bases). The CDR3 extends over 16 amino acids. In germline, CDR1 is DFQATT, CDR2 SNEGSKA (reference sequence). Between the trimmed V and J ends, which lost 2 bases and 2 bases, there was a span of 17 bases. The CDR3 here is CSARLPGLLFTDTQYF. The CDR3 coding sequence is TGCAGTGCTAGATTACCGGGACTCCTATTCACAGATACGCAGTATTTT.

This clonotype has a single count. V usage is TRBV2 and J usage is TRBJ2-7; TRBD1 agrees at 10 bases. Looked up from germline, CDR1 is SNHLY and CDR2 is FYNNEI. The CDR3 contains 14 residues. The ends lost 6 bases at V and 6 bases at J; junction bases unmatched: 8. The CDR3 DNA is TGTGCCAGCAGGAGAGGGACAGGGGCAGGCGAGCAGTACTTC. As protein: CASRRGTGAGEQYF.

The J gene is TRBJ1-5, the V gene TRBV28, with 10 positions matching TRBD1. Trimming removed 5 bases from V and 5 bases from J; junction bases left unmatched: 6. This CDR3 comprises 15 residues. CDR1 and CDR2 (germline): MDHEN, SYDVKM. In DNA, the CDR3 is TGTGCCAGCAGTCCGGGGGACAGGGGATATCAGCCCCAGCATTTT. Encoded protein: CASSPGDRGYQPQHF.

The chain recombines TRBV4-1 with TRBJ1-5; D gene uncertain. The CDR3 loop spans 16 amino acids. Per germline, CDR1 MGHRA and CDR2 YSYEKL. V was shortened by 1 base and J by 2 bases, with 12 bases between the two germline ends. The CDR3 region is CASSQVNGPRNQPQHF. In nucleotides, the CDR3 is TGCGCCAGCAGCCAAGTAAACGGGCCGCGCAATCAGCCCCAGCATTTT.

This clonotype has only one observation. CDR3 sequence: CASSPRTSSTDTQYF. In DNA form, the CDR3 reads TGTGCCAGCAGCCCCAGGACCTCTAGCACAGATACGCAGTATTTT. The chain carries TRBV7-3 and TRBJ2-3; D is uncertain. From germline, CDR1 is SGHTA and CDR2 FQGTGA. V was clipped by 5 bases and J by 0 bases, with 12 bases between them. This CDR3 is 15 amino acids long.

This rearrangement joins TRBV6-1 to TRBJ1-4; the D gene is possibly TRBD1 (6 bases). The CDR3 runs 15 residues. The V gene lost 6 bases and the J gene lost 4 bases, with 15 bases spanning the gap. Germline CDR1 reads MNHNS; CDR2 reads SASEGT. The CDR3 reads CASSLGQSSNEKLFF. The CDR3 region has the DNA TGTGCCAGCAGCCTCGGACAGAGTAGTAATGAAAAACTGTTTTTT.

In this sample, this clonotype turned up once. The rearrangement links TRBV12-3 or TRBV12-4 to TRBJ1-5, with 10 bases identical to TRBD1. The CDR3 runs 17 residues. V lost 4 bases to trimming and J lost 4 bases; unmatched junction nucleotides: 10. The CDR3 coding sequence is TGTGCCAGCAGTTCCCCCAGACAGGGGGCGGGTAATCAGCCCCAGCATTTT. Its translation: CASSSPRQGAGNQPQHF.

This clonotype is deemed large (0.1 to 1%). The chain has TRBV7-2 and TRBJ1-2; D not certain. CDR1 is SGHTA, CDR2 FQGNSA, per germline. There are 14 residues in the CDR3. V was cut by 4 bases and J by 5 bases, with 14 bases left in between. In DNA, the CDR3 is TGTGCCAGCAGCTCGTACCAACCCCAATATGGCTACACCTTC. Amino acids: CASSSYQPQYGYTF.